The rows below give T cell receptor beta chains drawn from one sample of a study of T cell changes during pregnancy in multiple sclerosis. Measured with immunoSEQ multiplex PCR; TCRdb has only the in-frame clones, and not every one. This table has roughly 40,000 clones, more than 80% appearing once. Sequenced material: CD4+ T cells from peripheral blood mononuclear cells, taken in the third trimester of pregnancy. The receptor set was obtained from a female donor with multiple sclerosis, enrolled in a pregnancy study. The CDR3 runs from the conserved cysteine through the conserved F or W. The D gene is left open where the match is weak. A clone size is listed for some rows: how often the clone was seen (once, few, many), or a class if it is expanded.

J	size	V	D	DNA	CDR3
TRBJ2-7	-	TRBV11-2	-	TGTGCCAGCAGCCTAGGACGGCAGGCGTACGAGCAGTACTTC	CASSLGRQAYEQYF
TRBJ1-5	-	TRBV12-5	-	TGTGCTAGTGGTTCTTTCCTCCGGGACTCAAACTCGGGTCAGCCCCAGCATTTT	CASGSFLRDSNSGQPQHF
TRBJ2-7	-	TRBV19	-	TGTGCCAGTTCCCCGGACATCCTACTAAGGGAGCAGTACTTC	CASSPDILLREQYF
TRBJ2-1	-	TRBV18	TRBD2	TGTGCCAGCTCAACGAGCGGGGGCAATGAGCAGTTCTTC	CASSTSGGNEQFF
TRBJ2-5	-	TRBV27	TRBD1	TGTGCCAGCAGTTTGGGACAGGGATGGGGAGAGACCCAGTACTTC	CASSLGQGWGETQYF
TRBJ2-7	-	TRBV7-2	-	TGTGCCAGCAGCTCCCCCAGGCGGGACCCGAGCTCCTACGAGCAGTACTTC	CASSSPRRDPSSYEQYF
TRBJ1-2	once	TRBV13	-	TGTGCCAGCAGCTCTAGGACAGCCGGCTATGGCTACACCTTC	CASSSRTAGYGYTF
TRBJ2-1	-	TRBV19	TRBD1	TGTGCCAGTAGTATAGGGGACAGTCACTCCTACAATGAGCAGTTCTTC	CASSIGDSHSYNEQFF
TRBJ1-2	-	TRBV6-1	-	TGTGCCAGCAGTGAAGCTGGAGAGGGTGGCTACACCTTC	CASSEAGEGGYTF
TRBJ2-3	once	TRBV5-1	TRBD2	TGCGCCAGCAGCTTGCGGACTAGCGAGTCGGGCACAGATACGCAGTATTTT	CASSLRTSESGTDTQYF
TRBJ2-6	-	TRBV18	TRBD2	TGTGCCAGCTCACCGTTGACTAGCGGAATAAGCTCTGGGGCCAACGTCCTGACTTTC	CASSPLTSGISSGANVLTF
TRBJ1-2	-	TRBV6-5	TRBD1	TGTGCCAGCAGTCCTACAGGGGTAGGCTACACCTTC	CASSPTGVGYTF
TRBJ1-2	-	TRBV5-6	-	TGTGCCAGCAGCTTGGTCAGCTATGGCTACACCTTC	CASSLVSYGYTF
TRBJ2-1	-	TRBV10-1	-	TGCGCCAGCAGTGAGGGGCGGGGCCTGAGCTCCTACAATGAGCAGTTCTTC	CASSEGRGLSSYNEQFF
TRBJ2-3	-	TRBV7-2	-	TGTGCCAGCAGCTCCCTACGCACAGATACGCAGTATTTT	CASSSLRTDTQYF
TRBJ1-1	-	TRBV29-1	TRBD1	TGCAGCGCAGGACAGGGGGGCACTGAAGCTTTCTTT	CSAGQGGTEAFF
TRBJ2-2	-	TRBV11-2	TRBD2	TGTGCCAGCAGCATCTTAGGGGGGGCTAGCGGGAGGGCCGGGGAGCTGTTTTTT	CASSILGGASGRAGELFF
TRBJ1-1	-	TRBV19	-	TGTGCCAGTAAAACAAGATCGTTCATGAACACTGAAGCTTTCTTT	CASKTRSFMNTEAFF